This T cell receptor beta chain is from a study of blood T cell repertoires in COVID-19. Symptom resolution, clearance, or two negative PCRs marked the recovered donors of Cohort 3. This CDR3 is 17 amino acids long. Trimming at V came to 1 base and at J to 5 bases, leaving 9 bases not matched to a gene. CDR1 and CDR2 (germline): MGHRA, YSYEKL. Authors' analysis steps: The authors estimated nucleated cell counts from reference gene primer amplification. Sequencing used immunoSEQ multiplex PCR; TCRdb keeps in-frame clones, though not all of them. That table gives V, J and clone size, and the DNA gave D and trimming. The sample has about 210,000 clones, over 75% seen once; the top ten hold around a tenth.

The chain joins TRBV4-1 to TRBJ2-5; TRBD1 aligns across 11 bases. The sequencing sample was made of PBMCs or T cells enriched from blood (not recorded which). This clonotype was sampled from a man aged 35-49 years who had recovered from COVID-19. The CDR3 sequence: CASSQGRDRGVGETQYF. DNA for the CDR3: TGCGCCAGCAGCCAAGGCCGGGACAGGGGGGTTGGGGAGACCCAGTACTTC.